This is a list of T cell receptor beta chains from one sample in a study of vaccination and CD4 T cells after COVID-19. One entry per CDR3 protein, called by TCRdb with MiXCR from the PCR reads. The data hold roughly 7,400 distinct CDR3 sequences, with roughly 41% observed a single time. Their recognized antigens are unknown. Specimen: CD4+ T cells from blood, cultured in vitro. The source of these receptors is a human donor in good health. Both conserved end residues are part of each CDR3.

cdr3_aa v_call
CSAGQGTGELFF TRBV20-1
CASSPGANEQFF TRBV27
CAWKKETQYF TRBV30
CAISRRADTEAFF TRBV10-3
CAGSIRGQAEDYGYTF TRBV19
CSAQGQYGYTF TRBV20-1
CASSLELAGAQETQYF TRBV5-4
CSAAAGGRPMQFF TRBV20-1
CASSRGAGSYTF TRBV12-3/TRBV12-4
CASSTNTGELFF TRBV19
CASSIGAGWEQYF TRBV19
CASSFPGSRSNWSGYTF TRBV28
CSARGLTSGGSDIQYF TRBV20-1
CASSLGMGQPQHF TRBV7-3
CASSSPPSGYTF TRBV27
CASTPRGVQPQHF TRBV6-1
CASKAGGTEAFF TRBV6-1
CASSLDRGLGGYTF TRBV5-8
CASSFLLRSGREFGYTF TRBV27
CSARAHPYEQYF TRBV20-1
CASSESNSWDTQYF TRBV10-2
CASSILLTSNTGELFF TRBV19
CASSLRVDTHGYTF TRBV7-9
CASSFSPGNTEAFF TRBV6-5
CASSEPGLGQPQHF TRBV10-2
CSAPGQAFYGYTF TRBV20-1